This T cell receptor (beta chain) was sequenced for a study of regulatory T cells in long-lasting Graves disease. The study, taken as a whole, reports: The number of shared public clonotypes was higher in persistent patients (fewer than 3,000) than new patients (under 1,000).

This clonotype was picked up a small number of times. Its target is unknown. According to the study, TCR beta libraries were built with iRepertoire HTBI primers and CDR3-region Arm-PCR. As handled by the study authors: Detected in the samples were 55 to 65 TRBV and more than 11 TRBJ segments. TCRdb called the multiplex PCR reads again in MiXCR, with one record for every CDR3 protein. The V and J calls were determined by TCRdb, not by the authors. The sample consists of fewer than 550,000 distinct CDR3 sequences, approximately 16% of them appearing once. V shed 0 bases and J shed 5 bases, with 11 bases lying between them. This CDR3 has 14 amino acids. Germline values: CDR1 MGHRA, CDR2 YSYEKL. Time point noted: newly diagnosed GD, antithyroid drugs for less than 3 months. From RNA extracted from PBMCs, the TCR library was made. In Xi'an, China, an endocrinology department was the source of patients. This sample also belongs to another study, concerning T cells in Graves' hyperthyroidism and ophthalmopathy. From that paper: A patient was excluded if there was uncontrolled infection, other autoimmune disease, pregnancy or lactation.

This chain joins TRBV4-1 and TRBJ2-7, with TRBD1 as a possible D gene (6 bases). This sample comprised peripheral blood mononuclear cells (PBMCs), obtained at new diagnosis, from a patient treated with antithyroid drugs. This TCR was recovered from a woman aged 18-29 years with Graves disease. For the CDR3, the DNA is TGCGCCAGCAGCCAAGATTCCGACAGGAACGAGCAGTACTTC. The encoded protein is CASSQDSDRNEQYF.